The rows below give T cell receptor beta chains drawn from one sample of a study of T cells in Graves' hyperthyroidism and ophthalmopathy. A single record per CDR3 protein comes from TCRdb applying MiXCR to the multiplex PCR reads. In the table there are roughly 290,000 distinct CDR3 sequences, roughly 13% of which are singletons. The specimen sequenced was blood. The origin of the receptors is a middle-aged woman with Graves' hyperthyroidism. Both conserved end residues are part of each CDR3. The D gene is left open where the match is weak. Clone size is given for some rows only: seen once, a few or many times, or a class if the clone is expanded.

clone size	V gene	D gene	J gene	CDR3 DNA	CDR3 protein
many	TRBV20-1	TRBD2	TRBJ2-3	TGCAGTGCCCGGAGCGGGAGGGGCTCAGATACGCAGTATTTT	CSARSGRGSDTQYF
many	TRBV7-6	TRBD1	TRBJ2-1	TGTGCCAGCAGCTCATGGGACAGGGACAATGAGCAGTTCTTC	CASSSWDRDNEQFF
-	TRBV4-1	TRBD1	TRBJ2-1	TGCGCCAGCAGCCTCGGGACAGATCAGTTCTTC	CASSLGTDQFF
many	TRBV2	-	TRBJ1-1	TGTGCCAGCAAAGACGGATTGAACACTGAAGCTTTCTTT	CASKDGLNTEAFF
-	TRBV6-6	-	TRBJ2-6	TGTGCCAGCAGTTACTCGCACAGTGCTATCTCTGGGGCCAACGTCCTGACTTTC	CASSYSHSAISGANVLTF
many	TRBV11-2	TRBD2	TRBJ2-1	TGTGCCAGCAGCTTAGATGGAGCGGGACGAGAGCAGTTCTTC	CASSLDGAGREQFF
many	TRBV7-9	-	TRBJ2-3	TGTGCCAGCAGCTCCGCGAGGGGCAAAGATACGCAGTATTTT	CASSSARGKDTQYF
many	TRBV20-1	-	TRBJ2-7	TGCAGTGCTAGCGGGAGAGGATGGGGCTACGAGCAGTACTTC	CSASGRGWGYEQYF
many	TRBV29-1	-	TRBJ1-1	TGCAGCGTTGTGAAGGGTTTCACTGAAGCTTTCTTT	CSVVKGFTEAFF
many	TRBV12-3/TRBV12-4	-	TRBJ2-1	TGTGCCAGCAGTTTAGCTAGCGGTTTCTACAATGAGCAGTTCTTC	CASSLASGFYNEQFF
many	TRBV13	TRBD1	TRBJ1-4	TGTGCCAGCAGCCACAGGGGGCCTTTTGAAAAACTGTTTTTT	CASSHRGPFEKLFF
-	TRBV4-2	TRBD1	TRBJ1-5	TGTGCCAGCAGCCTCGGACAGGACGAGCAGGCGAGCAATCAGCCCCAGCATTTT	CASSLGQDEQASNQPQHF
many	TRBV28	-	TRBJ1-6	TGTGCCAGCAGCCCACCGGGATTAAGATCACCCCTCCACTTT	CASSPPGLRSPLHF
many	TRBV7-2	TRBD2	TRBJ2-1	TGTGCCAGCAGCTTAAGAACTAGCGGGAGCAATGAGCAGTTCTTC	CASSLRTSGSNEQFF
many	TRBV28	-	TRBJ1-2	TGTGCCAGCAGTTTACAGGGAAGCAACTATGGCTACACCTTC	CASSLQGSNYGYTF
many	TRBV28	TRBD1	TRBJ2-7	TGTGCCAGCAGCTCACCGGACAGGGTCGAGCAGTACTTC	CASSSPDRVEQYF
few	TRBV28	-	TRBJ2-4	TGTGCCAGCAGCAATTATAGGGCCCTATTAAAGAAAAAAAACATTCAGTACTTC	CASSNYRALLKKKNIQYF
many	TRBV30	TRBD1	TRBJ1-1	TGTGCCTGGAGACAGGCAGGGGGTTTGAACACTGAAGCTTTCTTT	CAWRQAGGLNTEAFF
many	TRBV5-1	-	TRBJ1-1	TGCGCCAGCAGGCGGACTCGGACTTTCACTGAAGCTTTCTTT	CASRRTRTFTEAFF
many	TRBV28	-	TRBJ2-7	TGTGCCAGCAGTTTAGGAGGTGGGATTGCCTACGAGCAGTACTTC	CASSLGGGIAYEQYF
many	TRBV28	-	TRBJ1-1	TGTGCCAGCAGTTTTGGTTACACAGGGAACACTGAAGCTTTCTTT	CASSFGYTGNTEAFF
few	TRBV6-1	TRBD2	TRBJ2-3	TGTGCCAGCAGTGCAGCTCTAGCGGGAGGCGCAGATACGCAGTATTTT	CASSAALAGGADTQYF
-	TRBV7-6	TRBD1	TRBJ1-1	TGTGCCAGCAGCTTCGGACAGGGGGGTACTGAAGCTTTCTTT	CASSFGQGGTEAFF
-	TRBV13	-	TRBJ2-7	TGTGCCAGCAGCTCTAACAGGGACCCTGCTGCCTACGAGCAGTACTTC	CASSSNRDPAAYEQYF
many	TRBV6-1	-	TRBJ2-6	TGTGCCAGCAGTACTCATCTCGGGGGGCGCGGGGCCAACGTCCTGACTTTC	CASSTHLGGRGANVLTF
-	TRBV7-2	TRBD2	TRBJ2-7	TGTGCCAGCAGCTGGCCCGGGACTAGCGGTAGCTCCTACGAGCAGTACTTC	CASSWPGTSGSSYEQYF
many	TRBV3-1	-	TRBJ1-1	TGTGCCAGCAGCCAAGCCTACACTGAAGCTTTCTTT	CASSQAYTEAFF
many	TRBV3-1	-	TRBJ1-2	TGTGCCAGCAGCCAAGAATTAGCGGGGCTCTATGGCTACACCTTC	CASSQELAGLYGYTF
many	TRBV6-1	-	TRBJ1-2	TGTGCCAGCAGTGACAGGGGCTATGGCTACACCTTC	CASSDRGYGYTF
-	TRBV18	TRBD1	TRBJ2-7	TGTGCCAGCTCACCCATAGGGACAGGGACCTCCTACGAGCAGTACTTC	CASSPIGTGTSYEQYF
many	TRBV7-2	-	TRBJ1-2	TGTGCCAGCAGCTACGACACAAACTATGGCTACACCTTC	CASSYDTNYGYTF
few	TRBV5-1	TRBD1	TRBJ2-1	TGCGCCAGCAGCGATCCGGGACAGGGGAACAATGAGCAGTTCTTC	CASSDPGQGNNEQFF
many	TRBV5-1	TRBD2	TRBJ2-1	TGCGCCAGCAGCTCGGGCGGCCTAGCGGGAGGTTACAATGAGCAGTTCTTC	CASSSGGLAGGYNEQFF
many	TRBV15	TRBD1	TRBJ1-5	TGTGCCACTCGGGCCGGGACAGGGACGAGCAATCAGCCCCAGCATTTT	CATRAGTGTSNQPQHF
-	TRBV13	TRBD2	TRBJ2-3	TGTGCCAGCGGCTCTAGCGGGAGACAAGATACGCAGTATTTT	CASGSSGRQDTQYF
many	TRBV6-1	TRBD1	TRBJ1-2	TGTGCCAGCAGTGAAAGGGGGACAGGAGCAAACTATGGCTACACCTTC	CASSERGTGANYGYTF
many	TRBV11-2	-	TRBJ2-7	TGTGCCAGCAGCTTGGTTTCCTACGAGCAGTACTTC	CASSLVSYEQYF
many	TRBV12-3/TRBV12-4	-	TRBJ1-2	TGTGCCAGCAGTTTTGGGCGAGGCTACACCTTC	CASSFGRGYTF
many	TRBV12-5	TRBD2	TRBJ2-5	TGTGCTAGTGGTCCTGGGGGGGTCTCGGAGACCCAGTACTTC	CASGPGGVSETQYF
many	TRBV20-1	-	TRBJ2-5	TGCAGCGGGACACACCAAGAGACCCAGTACTTC	CSGTHQETQYF
-	TRBV4-1	-	TRBJ1-2	TGCGCCAGCAGCCTACAACAGACTAACTATGGCTACACCTTC	CASSLQQTNYGYTF
many	TRBV2	-	TRBJ2-1	TGTGCCAGCAGTCCTGTTAGTGGGTTGAATGAGCAGTTCTTC	CASSPVSGLNEQFF
-	TRBV6-1	-	TRBJ1-2	TGTGCCAGCAGGGCAACAGTGAACTATGGCTACACCTTC	CASRATVNYGYTF
many	TRBV2	-	TRBJ1-4	TGTGCCAGCAGTGAATTGGCAACTAATGAAAAACTGTTTTTT	CASSELATNEKLFF
many	TRBV28	-	TRBJ1-1	TGTGCCAGCGGTCCCGAGGACGGAAAAGCTTTCTTT	CASGPEDGKAFF
many	TRBV6-1	-	TRBJ1-1	TGTGCCAGCAGTGAAAGATACATGAACACTGAAGCTTTCTTT	CASSERYMNTEAFF
few	TRBV7-8	-	TRBJ1-4	TGTGCCAGCAGCTTAGTTCTTGCAACTAATGGAAAACTGTTTTTT	CASSLVLATNGKLFF
many	TRBV18	-	TRBJ1-2	TGTGCCAGCTCACCACCCTCCCAGGCCGGGCATGGCTACACCTTC	CASSPPSQAGHGYTF
few	TRBV5-1	TRBD2	TRBJ2-1	TGCGCCAGCAGCACGGGAGGGGGGGGCAATGAGCAGTTCTTC	CASSTGGGGNEQFF
-	TRBV19	TRBD1	TRBJ1-1	TGTGCCAGTAACCGGGGCCCCGGACGGGACAGGGGGAACACTGAAGCTTTCTTT	CASNRGPGRDRGNTEAFF
many	TRBV2	-	TRBJ2-1	TGTGCCAGCATGCTGGGAAGGTCCTACAATGAGCAGTTCTTC	CASMLGRSYNEQFF
-	TRBV10-3	TRBD2	TRBJ2-3	TGTGCCATCAGTGAGTCGAACCCTGGCGGGAGAGCGGGGAGGAGGACAGATACGCAGTATTTT	CAISESNPGGRAGRRTDTQYF
many	TRBV7-2	-	TRBJ2-5	TGTGCCAGCAGCTTAACCATAGGACGGGCCCAAGAGACCCAGTACTTC	CASSLTIGRAQETQYF